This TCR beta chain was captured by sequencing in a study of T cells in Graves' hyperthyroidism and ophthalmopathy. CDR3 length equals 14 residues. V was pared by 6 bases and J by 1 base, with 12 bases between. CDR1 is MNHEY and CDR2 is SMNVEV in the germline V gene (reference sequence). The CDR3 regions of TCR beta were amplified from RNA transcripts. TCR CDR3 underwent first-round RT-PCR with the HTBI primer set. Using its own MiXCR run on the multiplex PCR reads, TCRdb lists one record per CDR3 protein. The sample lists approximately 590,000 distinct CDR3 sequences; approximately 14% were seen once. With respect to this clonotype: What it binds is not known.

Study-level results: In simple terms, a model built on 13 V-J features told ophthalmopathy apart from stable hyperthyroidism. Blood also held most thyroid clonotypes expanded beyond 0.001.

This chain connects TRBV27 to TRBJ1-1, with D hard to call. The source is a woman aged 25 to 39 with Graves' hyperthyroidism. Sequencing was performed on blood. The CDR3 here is CASRNRAANTEAFF. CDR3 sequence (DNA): TGTGCCAGCAGAAACCGGGCCGCGAACACTGAAGCTTTCTTT.